The clone carrying this T cell receptor beta chain showed up just a few times. Its antigen remains unidentified. The CDR3 has 15 residues. V lost 2 bases to trimming and J lost 2 bases, with 12 bases between them. TCRdb used MiXCR to reprocess the RT-PCR reads, holding one entry per CDR3 protein. The data hold 650,000 to 800,000 distinct CDR3 sequences, with roughly 14% observed a single time. The data were obtained in a study of response to subunit inactivated influenza vaccine. Findings and caveats of the study: With each seasonal influenza vaccination, the authors suggested, few new T cells are recruited.

The clonotype originates from a man aged 50 to 59 who received an inactivated influenza vaccine. The chain has TRBV12-3 or TRBV12-4 and TRBJ2-5; D not certain. The sample was PBMCs from blood, taken around 14 days before vaccination. CDR3: CASSLLSDHQETQYF. As DNA, the CDR3 is TGTGCCAGCAGTTTATTGTCAGATCATCAAGAGACCCAGTACTTC.